A single T cell receptor (beta chain) is shown here with its context. The antigen it binds to is not known. Base-call qualities are not available, and no considerably larger clone is one nucleotide away. The library was built by means of the immunoSEQ multiplex PCR assay. Concerning the study's data processing: A statistical classification framework was built for diagnosing cytomegalovirus status from the catalog of TCR beta chain sequences. In TCRdb, the immuneACCESS table is reduced to in-frame sequences with V and J assigned. These tables do not hold every clone; where another copy was compared, an unresolved V gene accounts for under half, and the others remain unexplained. V and J calls and clone size are those listed in that table; D and trimming were worked out from the DNA. For this sample the table gives about 180,000 clones, of which more than 75% were detected only once. Together, the top ten hold roughly 1.4% of the sample.

The donors belonged to the validation cohort of 120 subjects, which was separate from the roughly 700-subject first cohort. This specimen comes from a study of cytomegalovirus exposure and HLA in healthy donors (TCRdb year 2017). For the study in its entirety: According to a later analysis, one platform produced both the 100 to 150 validation repertoires and the roughly 650 repertoires of the first cohort. To predict cytomegalovirus infection status, the study brought together high-throughput TCR immunosequencing, statistical association of individual TCRs with disease status, and machine learning. Along with the roughly 610-subject first cohort, a separate validation cohort of 120 different subjects was used. The study aimed to test whether cataloging public T cell receptors could reveal signatures of past pathogen exposure.

Broader findings and caveats from the paper: According to the authors, the approach could potentially be generalized to other disease states and immunological phenotypes. Cytomegalovirus status was reported to be diagnosed by the classifier with high specificity and sensitivity in both the original and validation cohorts. Of the cluster scores, roughly 93% were above 0 in a later analysis, which found that TCRs clustered in the first cohort also tended to co-occur in the approximately 110 validation repertoires. While some public TCRs were present in many individuals, most TCR sequences turned up only very rarely across donors. The study gave a list of 150 to 200 TCR beta chains associated with cytomegalovirus. In vitro tests confirmed that a few of the cytomegalovirus-associated TCR beta chains recognize cytomegalovirus antigens. The validation cohort had no HLA typing available for a later analysis, so co-occurrence within that cohort was assessed over all 120 or so repertoires.

There are 17 amino acids in the CDR3, from cysteine to phenylalanine inclusive. Only CDR3 DNA remains: 51 bases, in frame from the first base. Unmatched junction bases come to 8, with V trimmed by 1 base and J by 6 bases. CDR1 LNHDA and CDR2 SQIVND were looked up in the germline V gene (reference sequence). Sequencing was carried out using PBMCs. This receptor chain uses TRBV19 and TRBJ1-4; 10 bases in the junction line up with TRBD1. This sequence originates from a woman aged 25 to 39 in good health and CMV-seronegative. The CDR3 region reads CASSIATGGAWDEKLFF. The nucleotide sequence is TGTGCCAGTAGTATAGCGACAGGGGGCGCGTGGGATGAAAAACTGTTTTTT. The CDR3 plus the reference TRBV19 and TRBJ1-4 genes for the other parts give the full variable domain: DGGITQSPKYLFRKEGQNVTLSCEQNLNHDAMYWYRQDPGQGLRLIYYSQIVNDFQKGDIAEGYSVSREKKESFPLTVTSAQKNPTAFYLCASSIATGGAWDEKLFFGSGTQLSVL.